Each of the 21 T cell receptor beta chains below was sequenced from the same sample in a study of Ad26.COV2.S vaccination and SARS-CoV-2 variants (dated by TCRdb to the early 2020s). The treatment or condition label on this specimen signifies: 19 received Ad26.COV2.S at low or high dose, single or two shots; about 5 received placebo; per-sample allocation not given. Repertoires of vaccine and placebo recipients were sequenced from samples taken on day 63 after the first injection. The library was obtained by the immunoSEQ multiplex PCR assay. Sourced from immuneACCESS, this table was stored by TCRdb with only in-frame sequences that have V and J called. A share of the clones is absent; for the studies checked, an unresolved V gene accounts for under half, and the remainder has no known explanation. For this sample the table gives 350,000 to 450,000 clones, of which more than 75% were detected only once. 3% to 4% of the sample comes from the top ten.

Sequencing used peripheral blood, obtained in a trial of Ad26.COV2.S vaccine versus placebo. These receptors were collected from a person aged 18-65 years who received the Ad26.COV2.S COVID-19 vaccine or a placebo.

The CDR3 reads CASSRTGTANTGELFF. DNA for the CDR3: TGTGCCAGCAGCCGAACCGGGACAGCGAACACCGGGGAGCTGTTTTTT. The V call is TRBV9, the J call TRBJ2-2; the match to TRBD1 covers 7 bases. The CDR3 runs to 16 residues. V lost 4 bases, J lost 0 bases, and 6 bases stayed unmatched. Per germline, CDR1 SGDLS and CDR2 YYNGEE. Variable domain in full (rest from reference TRBV9 and TRBJ2-2): DSGVTQTPKHLITATGQRVTLRCSPRSGDLSVYWYQQSLDQGLQFLIQYYNGEERAKGNILERFSAQQFPDLHSELNLSSLELGDSALYFCASSRTGTANTGELFFGEGSRLTVL.

The rearrangement links TRBV27 to TRBJ2-7; TRBD1 is a possible D gene (8 bases). Germline V gene lookup returns CDR1 MNHEY and CDR2 SMNVEV (reference sequence). The ends were cut back, 6 bases at V and 0 bases at J, with 21 bases in the middle. The CDR3 is made up of 17 amino acids. DNA for the CDR3: TGTGCCAGCAGCCGAACAGCGGGGACAGGAAGCTCCTACGAGCAGTACTTC. It is translated as CASSRTAGTGSSYEQYF.

The gene calls are TRBV24-1 and TRBJ1-3; D gene ambiguous. From germline, CDR1 is KGHDR and CDR2 SFDVKD. V was pared by 2 bases and J by 0 bases, with 7 bases between. The CDR3 is 15 residues long. CDR3 sequence (DNA): TGTGCCACCAGTGATTCTGACGGCTCTGGAAACACCATATATTTT. Protein: CATSDSDGSGNTIYF.

The chain is built from TRBV4-1 and TRBJ2-4; TRBD1 matches 7 bases. This CDR3 spans 20 amino acids. Per germline, CDR1 MGHRA and CDR2 YSYEKL. V trimming: 4 bases; J trimming: 1 base; junction bases outside the gene matches: 19. The CDR3 reads CASSRGWVSSSRGAKNIQYF. As DNA, the CDR3 is TGCGCCAGCAGCCGGGGCTGGGTGTCATCTAGCAGGGGGGCCAAAAACATTCAGTACTTC.

In regard to this clone: One end of the junction fails to match germline, which may point to a read error. Within the sample, other DNA sequences also encode this same CDR3. V is TRBV25-1 and J is TRBJ1-4, with a possible D match to TRBD1 (5 bases). The germline gives CDR1 MGHDK, CDR2 SYGVNS. The CDR3 is 15 residues long. For the CDR3, the DNA is TGTGCTAGCAGTGAAACCCGGGGCGGCAATGAAAAACTGTTTTTT. Protein: CASSETRGGNEKLFF.

This clone came up once. CDR3 nucleotide sequence: TGCGCCAGCAGCTTGGGAGCGGGGTGGGTAGAGAACACTGAAGCTTTCTTT. Translating it yields CASSLGAGWVENTEAFF. This chain connects TRBV5-1 to TRBJ1-1; D is uncertain. The V end was cut by 0 bases, the J end by 1 base, with 16 bases between. The germline V gene has CDR1 SGHRS and CDR2 YFSETQ. The CDR3 length is 17 residues.

The chain joins TRBV6-5 to TRBJ1-2; D call uncertain. The V gene's germline CDR1 is MNHEY and CDR2 SVGAGI. V was trimmed by 7 bases and J by 0 bases, leaving 15 bases between them. CDR3 size: 15 residues. For the CDR3, the DNA is TGTGCCAGCATGGTAAACGACGGCCCTAACTATGGCTACACCTTC. Protein product: CASMVNDGPNYGYTF.

J is TRBJ2-2 and V is TRBV13; 7 bases match TRBD1. There are 14 residues in the CDR3. With V trimmed by 4 bases and J by 9 bases, 8 bases remained unmatched. Germline CDR1 PRHDT, CDR2 FYEKMQ (reference sequence). In nucleotides, the CDR3 is TGTGCCAGCAGCTACGGGACAGCCGGGCGGGAGCTGTTTTTT. It codes for CASSYGTAGRELFF.

V usage is TRBV6-2 or TRBV6-3 and J usage is TRBJ1-4, with D perhaps matching TRBD1 (5 bases). The germline gives CDR1 MNHEY, CDR2 SVGEGT. The CDR3 totals 15 residues. V dropped 6 bases and J dropped 6 bases, with 17 bases sitting between them. The chain's CDR3 is CASSDGHSRYEKLFF. CDR3 bases: TGTGCCAGCAGCGATGGACACTCTCGTTATGAAAAACTGTTTTTT.

CDR3 amino acids: CAISETYEQYF. DNA of the CDR3: TGTGCCATCAGTGAGACCTACGAGCAGTACTTC. The genes are TRBV10-3 and TRBJ2-7; no clear D gene. V was cut by 2 bases and J by 2 bases, with 1 base left in between. This CDR3 comprises 11 residues. Germline assignment: CDR1 ENHRY and CDR2 SYGVKD.

This chain connects TRBV19 to TRBJ2-3; the D is unclear. This CDR3 region has 14 residues. Trimming cost V 2 bases and J 7 bases, with 13 bases left between them. The germline V gene encodes CDR1 LNHDA and CDR2 SQIVND (reference sequence). CDR3 DNA sequence: TGTGCCAGTAGTATACGTGAGAGAATAAATACGCAGTATTTT. Encoded protein: CASSIRERINTQYF. Full variable domain (remainder filled in from reference TRBV19 and TRBJ2-3): DGGITQSPKYLFRKEGQNVTLSCEQNLNHDAMYWYRQDPGQGLRLIYYSQIVNDFQKGDIAEGYSVSREKKESFPLTVTSAQKNPTAFYLCASSIRERINTQYFGPGTRLTVL.

J is TRBJ2-7 and V is TRBV6-5; 7 bases agree with TRBD1. The germline V gene encodes CDR1 MNHEY and CDR2 SVGAGI. V shed 6 bases and J 3 bases; nucleotides not matched to a gene: 11. The CDR3 runs to 15 residues. This CDR3 is CASRLRQGKSYEQYF. CDR3 sequence (DNA): TGTGCCAGCAGACTCAGACAGGGAAAAAGCTACGAGCAGTACTTC.

The chain carries TRBV5-4 and TRBJ2-7, with D unclear. CDR1 and CDR2 from the germline V gene are SGHNT and YYREEE (reference sequence). V was pared by 3 bases and J by 9 bases, with 10 bases between. The length of the CDR3 is 11 residues. CDR3 sequence (DNA): TGTGCCAGCAGCTCTTTTGGAAGGCAGTACTTC. Protein product: CASSSFGRQYF.

This clone turned up a few times. This rearrangement joins TRBV2 to TRBJ2-3; perhaps TRBD2 as D (6 bases). Trimming left V 7 bases short and J 6 bases short, with 14 bases between. The CDR3 covers 13 residues. The germline CDR1 and CDR2 sequences are SNHLY and FYNNEI. The CDR3 sequence is CASTARRDDTQYF. DNA for the CDR3: TGTGCCAGCACTGCGCGGCGGGACGATACGCAGTATTTT.

The CDR3 is CASGLGTSSSYEQYF. The CDR3 DNA is TGCGCCAGCGGCCTAGGGACAAGCAGCTCCTACGAGCAGTACTTC. This chain links TRBV4-3 with TRBJ2-7, with D perhaps matching TRBD1 (6 bases). The germline CDR1 and CDR2 sequences are LGHNA and YSLEER. CDR3 size: 15 residues. The V gene lost 8 bases and the J gene lost 0 bases, with 17 bases spanning the gap.

The chain combines TRBV19 with TRBJ1-1, with D possibly being TRBD1 (5 bases). The CDR3 contains 17 residues. V was cut by 1 base and J by 4 bases, with 19 bases left in between. From germline, CDR1 is LNHDA and CDR2 SQIVND (reference sequence). The CDR3 coding sequence is TGTGCCAGTAGTATAGGAAACCCTAAACAGGTACTCACTGAAGCTTTCTTT. It encodes CASSIGNPKQVLTEAFF.

The rearrangement uses TRBV7-6 and TRBJ2-7, with 9 bases that match TRBD1. J gave up 4 bases and V 6 bases, and 10 bases lay outside the gene matches. The germline V gene encodes CDR1 SGHVS and CDR2 FNYEAQ. The CDR3 runs to 15 residues. The CDR3 loop reads CASREHPGTGYEQYF. The CDR3 bases are TGTGCCAGCAGAGAACACCCCGGGACAGGGTACGAGCAGTACTTC.

This clone was seen only once. J is TRBJ2-3 and V is TRBV4-3, with 13 bases aligning to TRBD2. This CDR3 spans 18 amino acids. V was clipped by 4 bases and J by 1 base; unmatched bases: 8. CDR1 and CDR2 from the germline V gene are LGHNA and YSLEER. The CDR3 region has the DNA TGCGCCAGCAGCCCACGCGTAGGACTAGCGGGGGGCACAGATACGCAGTATTTT. This encodes CASSPRVGLAGGTDTQYF.

This chain uses TRBV18 with TRBJ2-3; TRBD1 matches 12 bases. Per the germline V gene, CDR1 is KGHSH and CDR2 is LQKENI. The CDR3 contains 15 residues. V shed 2 bases, J shed 5 bases, and the junction held 2 bases outside the gene matches. The CDR3 bases are TGTGCCAGCTCACCAGGGACAGGGGGCCAAGATACGCAGTATTTT. This translates into CASSPGTGGQDTQYF.

The rearrangement uses TRBV30 and TRBJ2-1; 7 bases match TRBD2. Looked up from germline, CDR1 is GTSNPN and CDR2 is SVGIG (reference sequence). V trimming: 2 bases; J trimming: 6 bases; junction bases outside the gene matches: 4. This CDR3 is built from 13 residues. The DNA for the CDR3 is TGTGCCTGGAGTTACGGGACTATCAATGAGCAGTTCTTC. It translates to CAWSYGTINEQFF.

This chain uses TRBV11-2 with TRBJ2-4; D call uncertain. The CDR3 is 11 residues long. Trimming cost V 0 bases and J 9 bases, with 3 bases left between them. Germline assignment: CDR1 SGHAT and CDR2 FQNNGV. The DNA of the CDR3 is TGTGCCAGCAGCTTAGACGTCATTCAGTACTTC. Protein sequence: CASSLDVIQYF.